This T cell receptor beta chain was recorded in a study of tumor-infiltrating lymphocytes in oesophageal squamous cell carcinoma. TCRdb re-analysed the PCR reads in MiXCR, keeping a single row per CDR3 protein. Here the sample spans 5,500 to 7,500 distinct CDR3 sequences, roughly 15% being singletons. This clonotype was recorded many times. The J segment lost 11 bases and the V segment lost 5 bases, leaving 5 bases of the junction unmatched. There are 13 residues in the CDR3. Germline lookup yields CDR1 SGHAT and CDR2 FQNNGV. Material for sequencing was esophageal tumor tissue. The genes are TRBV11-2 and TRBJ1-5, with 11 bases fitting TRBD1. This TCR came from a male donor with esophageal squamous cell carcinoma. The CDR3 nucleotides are TGTGCCAGCAGCCAGGGACAGGGGGGTGCCCAGCATTTT. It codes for CASSQGQGGAQHF.